This T cell receptor (beta chain) was recorded in a study of T cells in Graves' hyperthyroidism and ophthalmopathy (dated by TCRdb to between 2018 and 2020). Concerning the study at large: Peripheral blood samples were taken at the time of initial diagnosis, prior to any treatment. In addition, the study compared T-cell repertoires in thyroid tissue and in blood from six Graves' hyperthyroidism patients. The paper describes TCR Vbeta CDR3 sequencing of around 130 peripheral blood samples, made up of some 40 ophthalmopathy patients, 70 to 75 hyperthyroidism patients and 17 progressor patients. Prospective prediction of ophthalmopathy was tested in an independent validation cohort of 18 to 20 hyperthyroidism patients and 17 patients who later progressed to ophthalmopathy. TCR V-J signatures able to tell the groups apart were searched for in a discovery cohort of 90 to 100 patients, of whom 43 had Graves' ophthalmopathy and 55 to 60 had stable Graves' hyperthyroidism. The 90 or so discovery patients were randomly split 7:3 into training and test sets. Following sampling, methimazole starting at 30 mg daily was given to hyperthyroidism patients, and high-dose intravenous methylprednisolone was given to ophthalmopathy patients.

Regarding this clonotype: No antigen is known for it. No quality values exist for individual bases; no much larger clone is one base distant.

A patient counted as having stable Graves' hyperthyroidism if no progression to ophthalmopathy occurred over 18 months of follow-up. Hyperthyroidism patients were newly diagnosed, with disease duration under 2 months, and aged 18 to 65 years. Any patient with an uncontrolled infection, another autoimmune disease, pregnancy or lactation was excluded. Clinical symptoms, serum thyroxine and TRAb, thyroid ultrasound, and orbital computed tomography formed the basis for the diagnoses. PBMCs were separated from approximately 9.9 ml of fresh peripheral blood using Ficoll-Paque density gradient centrifugation. Total RNA was extracted with Trizol reagent, and quality was checked on an Agilent 2100 Bioanalyzer. The TCR beta CDR3 regions were amplified from RNA transcripts. For the first round of RT-PCR on the TCR CDR3, the HTBI primer set was used together with the Qiagen OneStep RT-PCR kit. The libraries were constructed in a second round of multiplex PCR and then size-selected and purified. The libraries were sequenced on an Illumina HiSeq2000 using paired-end 100 bp reads. On the study's bioinformatics: SOAPnuke was used to process the raw data, throwing out any read that contained adapters or uncalled bases, had a mean Phred below 15, or lacked an exact constant-primer or identifier match. COPE v1.2.5 was used to merge the high-quality paired reads, and each unique nucleotide sequence was defined as a clonotype. MiTCR v1.1 was used to align clonotypes to the IMGT TRBV, TRBD and TRBJ reference segments. Only V-J combinations with frequency above 0.0001, covering 99% to 99.2% of repertoires, were analysed. The TCS score was defined as F50 (clonal expansion) divided by E x V (chaos), with BLOSUM62-based TCRdist calculated between CDR3 peptides within each V-J. Welch's t-statistics and random forest reduced fewer than 600 V-J features to about 12, which were used in a naive Bayes classifier (R e1071). TCRdb ran its own pipeline on the public reads, namely fastp trimming at Q25 and MiXCR clone calling, and kept in-frame beta chains. CDR3 protein duplicates are merged, each entry listing the most common genes and DNA. These V and J calls derive from TCRdb rather than the authors' analysis. Recorded for this sample are under 400,000 distinct CDR3 sequences; over 15% of them occurred a single time. 45% to 50% of the sample is held by the ten biggest clonotypes.

General findings and caveats noted by the study authors: Most expanded thyroid clonotypes (frequency above 0.001) were also detected in blood, a finding suggesting that blood repertoires may reflect thyroid immune responses. In validation, the model predicted progression to ophthalmopathy with over 60% sensitivity and less than 80% specificity, a median of approximately 6.7 months before onset. A model built on a 13 V-J signature distinguished ophthalmopathy from stable hyperthyroidism, reaching 87.88% sensitivity and under 84% specificity in cross-validation and 80%/75% in testing. Sample size was not statistically predetermined, and investigators were not blinded to group allocation.

Trimming accounts for 4 bases at V and 0 bases at J, while the number of junction bases matched to no gene is 7. CDR1 is given as SGHRS and CDR2 as YFSETQ, both from the germline V gene. Spanning cysteine to phenylalanine, the CDR3 consists of 17 amino acids. Only the CDR3 part of the read is kept: 51 bases, read in frame from the first base. The source material was blood. The sequence came from a woman between 45 and 60 years old with Graves' hyperthyroidism. The sequence is built from TRBV5-1 and TRBJ2-3; 11 bases in between match TRBD2. The CDR3 reads CASSLPGTSGSTDTQYF. The nucleotide sequence is given as TGCGCCAGCAGCCTCCCGGGGACTAGCGGAAGCACAGATACGCAGTATTTT.